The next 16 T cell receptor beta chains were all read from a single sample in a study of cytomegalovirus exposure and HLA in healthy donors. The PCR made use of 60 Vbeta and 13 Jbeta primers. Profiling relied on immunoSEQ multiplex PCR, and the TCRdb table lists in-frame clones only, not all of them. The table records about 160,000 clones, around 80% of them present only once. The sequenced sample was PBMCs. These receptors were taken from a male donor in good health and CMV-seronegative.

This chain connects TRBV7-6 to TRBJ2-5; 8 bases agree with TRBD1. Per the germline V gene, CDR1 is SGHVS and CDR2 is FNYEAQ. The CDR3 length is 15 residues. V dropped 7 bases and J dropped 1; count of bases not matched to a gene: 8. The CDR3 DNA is TGTGCCAGCATCGTTGGAACAGGGGGCCAAGAGACCCAGTACTTC. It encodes CASIVGTGGQETQYF.

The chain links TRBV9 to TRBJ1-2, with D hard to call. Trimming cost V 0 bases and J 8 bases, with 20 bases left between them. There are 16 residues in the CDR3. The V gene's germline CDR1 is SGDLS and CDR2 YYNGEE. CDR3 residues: CASSVATVGRPEGYTF. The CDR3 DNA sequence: TGTGCCAGCAGCGTAGCTACTGTGGGGAGGCCAGAAGGCTACACCTTC.

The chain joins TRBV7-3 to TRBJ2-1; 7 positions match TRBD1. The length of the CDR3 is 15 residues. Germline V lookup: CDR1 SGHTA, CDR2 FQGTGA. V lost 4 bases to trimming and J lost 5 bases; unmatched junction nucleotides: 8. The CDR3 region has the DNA TGTGCCAGCAGCTCGCACAGGGGTAGAAACAATGAGCAGTTCTTC. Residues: CASSSHRGRNNEQFF.

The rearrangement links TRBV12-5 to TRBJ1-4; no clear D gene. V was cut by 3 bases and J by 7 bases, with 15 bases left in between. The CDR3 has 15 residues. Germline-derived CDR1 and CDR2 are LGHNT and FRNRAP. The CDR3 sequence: CASGLGLSEVEKLFF. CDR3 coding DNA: TGTGCTAGTGGTTTAGGCCTCTCGGAGGTTGAAAAACTGTTTTTT. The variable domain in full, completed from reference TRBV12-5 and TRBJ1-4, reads DARVTQTPRHKVTEMGQEVTMRCQPILGHNTVFWYRQTMMQGLELLAYFRNRAPLDDSGMPKDRFSAEMPDATLATLKIQPSEPRDSAVYFCASGLGLSEVEKLFFGSGTQLSVL.

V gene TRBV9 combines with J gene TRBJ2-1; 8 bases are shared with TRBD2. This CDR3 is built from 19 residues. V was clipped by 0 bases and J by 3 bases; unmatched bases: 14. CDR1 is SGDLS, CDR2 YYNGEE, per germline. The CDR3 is CASSVAGTSGGNRYNEQFF. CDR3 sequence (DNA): TGTGCCAGCAGCGTAGCGGGTACTAGCGGAGGGAACCGCTACAATGAGCAGTTCTTC.

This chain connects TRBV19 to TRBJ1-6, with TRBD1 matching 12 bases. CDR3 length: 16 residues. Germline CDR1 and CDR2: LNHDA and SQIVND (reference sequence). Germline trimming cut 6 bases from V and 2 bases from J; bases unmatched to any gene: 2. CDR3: CASRGQGAAYNSPLHF. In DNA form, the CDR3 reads TGTGCCAGTAGGGGACAGGGGGCCGCCTATAATTCACCCCTCCACTTT.

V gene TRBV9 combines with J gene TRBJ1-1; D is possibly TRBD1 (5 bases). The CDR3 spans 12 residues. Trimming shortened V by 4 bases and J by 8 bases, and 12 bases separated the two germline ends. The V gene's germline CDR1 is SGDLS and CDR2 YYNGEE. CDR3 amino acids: CASSLQGGEAFF. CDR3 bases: TGTGCCAGCAGCCTCCAGGGCGGCGAAGCTTTCTTT.

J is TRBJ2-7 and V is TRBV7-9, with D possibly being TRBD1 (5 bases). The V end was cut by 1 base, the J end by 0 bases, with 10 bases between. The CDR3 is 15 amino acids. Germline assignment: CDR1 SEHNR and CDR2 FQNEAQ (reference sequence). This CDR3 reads CASSLGGVSSYEQYF. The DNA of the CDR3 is TGTGCCAGCAGCTTAGGGGGCGTAAGCTCCTACGAGCAGTACTTC.

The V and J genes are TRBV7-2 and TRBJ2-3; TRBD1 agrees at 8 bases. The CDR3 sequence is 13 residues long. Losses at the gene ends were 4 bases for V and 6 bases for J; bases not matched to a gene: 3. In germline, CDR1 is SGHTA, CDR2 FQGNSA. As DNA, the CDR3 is TGTGCCAGCAGCTCGGACAGGGCGGATACGCAGTATTTT. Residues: CASSSDRADTQYF.

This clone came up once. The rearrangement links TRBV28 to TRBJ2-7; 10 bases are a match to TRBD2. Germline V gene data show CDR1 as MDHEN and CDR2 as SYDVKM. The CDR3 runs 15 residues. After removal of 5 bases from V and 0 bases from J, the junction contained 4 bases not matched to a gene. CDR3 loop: CASSTPSGSSYEQYF. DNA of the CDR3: TGTGCCAGCAGTACGCCTAGCGGGAGCTCCTACGAGCAGTACTTC.

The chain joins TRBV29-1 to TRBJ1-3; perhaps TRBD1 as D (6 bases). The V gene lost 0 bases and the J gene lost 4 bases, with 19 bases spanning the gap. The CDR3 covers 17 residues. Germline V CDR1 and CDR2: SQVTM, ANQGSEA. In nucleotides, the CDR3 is TGCAGCGTTGAAGATCATAGCGGGGGCGTCCTGGGAAACACCATATATTTT. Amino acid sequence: CSVEDHSGGVLGNTIYF. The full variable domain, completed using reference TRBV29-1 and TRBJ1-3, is SAVISQKPSRDICQRGTSLTIQCQVDSQVTMMFWYRQQPGQSLTLIATANQGSEATYESGFVIDKFPISRPNLTFSTLTVSNMSPEDSSIYLCSVEDHSGGVLGNTIYFGEGSWLTVV.

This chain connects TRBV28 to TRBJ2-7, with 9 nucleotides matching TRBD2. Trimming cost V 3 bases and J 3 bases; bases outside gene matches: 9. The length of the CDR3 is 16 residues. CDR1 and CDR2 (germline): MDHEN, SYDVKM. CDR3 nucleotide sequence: TGTGCCAGCAGTTTTCCGATAGCGGGAGCCAGCTACGAGCAGTACTTC. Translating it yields CASSFPIAGASYEQYF.

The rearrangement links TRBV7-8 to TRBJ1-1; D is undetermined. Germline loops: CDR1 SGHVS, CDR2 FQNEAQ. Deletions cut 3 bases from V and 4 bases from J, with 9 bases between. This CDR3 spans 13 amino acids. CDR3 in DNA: TGTGCCAGCAGCTTGTACCCGGGCACTGAAGCTTTCTTT. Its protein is CASSLYPGTEAFF.

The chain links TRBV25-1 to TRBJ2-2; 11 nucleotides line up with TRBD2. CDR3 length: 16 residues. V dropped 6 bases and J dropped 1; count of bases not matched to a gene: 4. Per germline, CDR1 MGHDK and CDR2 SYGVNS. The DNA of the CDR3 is TGTGCCAGCAGAGCCGGGACTAGCGGGAACACCGGGGAGCTGTTTTTT. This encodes CASRAGTSGNTGELFF.

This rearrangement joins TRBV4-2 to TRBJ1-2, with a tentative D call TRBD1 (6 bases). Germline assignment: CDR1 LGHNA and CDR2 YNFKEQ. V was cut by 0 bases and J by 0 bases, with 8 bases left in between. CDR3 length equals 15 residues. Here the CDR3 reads CASSQEQGSNYGYTF. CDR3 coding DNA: TGTGCCAGCAGCCAAGAGCAGGGGTCTAACTATGGCTACACCTTC.

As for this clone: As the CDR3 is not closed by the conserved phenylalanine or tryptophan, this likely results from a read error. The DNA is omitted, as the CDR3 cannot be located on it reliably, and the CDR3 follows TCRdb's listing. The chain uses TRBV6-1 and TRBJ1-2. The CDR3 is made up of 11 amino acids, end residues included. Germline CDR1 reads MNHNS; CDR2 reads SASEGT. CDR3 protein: CASSEALEGAS.